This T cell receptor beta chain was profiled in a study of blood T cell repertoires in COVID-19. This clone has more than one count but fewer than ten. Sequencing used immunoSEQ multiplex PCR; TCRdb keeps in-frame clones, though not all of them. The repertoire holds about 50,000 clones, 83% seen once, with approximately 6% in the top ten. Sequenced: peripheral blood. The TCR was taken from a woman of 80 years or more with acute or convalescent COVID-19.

CDR3 amino acids: CASSVGRGQGNSPLHF. In DNA, the CDR3 is TGTGCCAGCAGCGTTGGCAGGGGACAGGGTAACTCACCCCTCCACTTT. J is TRBJ1-6 and V is TRBV9; 9 bases line up with TRBD1. V dropped 2 bases and J dropped 10; count of bases not matched to a gene: 10. Germline assignment: CDR1 SGDLS and CDR2 YYNGEE. This CDR3 has 16 amino acids.